This T cell receptor beta chain was recorded in a study of cytomegalovirus exposure and HLA in healthy donors. This clone was recorded a few times. Its antigen is currently unknown. Overall study results and limits: Earlier analysis found most TCR beta V segments productive about 90% or about 30% of the time. For most TCR sequences rarity was the rule, although some public TCRs occurred in many donors.

This CDR3 is 13 amino acids long. Germline loops: CDR1 GTSNPN, CDR2 SVGIG (reference sequence). V gave up 3 bases and J gave up 4 bases, with 12 bases separating them. Researchers ran the PCR with 60 Vbeta and 13 Jbeta primers. Some clones are missing from TCRdb's copy, which holds only in-frame ones; the method was immunoSEQ multiplex PCR. The sample lists 150,000 to 200,000 clones; approximately 80% were seen once. The chain links TRBV30 to TRBJ1-1; D call uncertain. The sample consisted of PBMCs. The receptor was isolated from a girl aged 2 to 9 in good health and CMV-seropositive. CDR3 loop: CAWRGGSSTEAFF. CDR3 coding DNA: TGTGCCTGGAGGGGAGGGAGTAGCACTGAAGCTTTCTTT.